This T cell receptor beta chain was sequenced for a study of blood T cell repertoires in COVID-19. Study-level background: Acute and convalescent COVID-19 specimens originated in the United States, Italy and Spain. Sample material is recorded as cDNA or gDNA derived from T cells, B-cell-depleted T cells, or PBMCs.

The germline V and J ends were trimmed by 1 base and 6 bases, with 22 bases remaining between them. The CDR3 consists of 18 residues. Germline CDR1 is LGHNA and CDR2 is YNFKEQ. Seattle researchers signed up patients amid active infection and tracked them longitudinally. In the study's own analysis: Amplification with reference gene primers provided the estimates of nucleated cell counts. Repertoires were generated with immunoSEQ multiplex PCR, while TCRdb's copy carries only in-frame clones and drops some. D and trimming were read from the DNA, whereas the V and J calls and clone size are those reported in that table. The sample yields hundreds of thousands of clones, about 91% seen once.

Sequenced sample: peripheral blood. The origin of this receptor is a man younger than 35 with COVID-19, enrolled during active disease. This chain joins TRBV4-2 and TRBJ1-5; D perhaps matches TRBD1 (5 bases). The CDR3 DNA reads as TGTGCCAGCAGCCAAGCCAGATTTGGGGCCGGTACAACTCAGCCCCAGCATTTT. This gives the protein CASSQARFGAGTTQPQHF.